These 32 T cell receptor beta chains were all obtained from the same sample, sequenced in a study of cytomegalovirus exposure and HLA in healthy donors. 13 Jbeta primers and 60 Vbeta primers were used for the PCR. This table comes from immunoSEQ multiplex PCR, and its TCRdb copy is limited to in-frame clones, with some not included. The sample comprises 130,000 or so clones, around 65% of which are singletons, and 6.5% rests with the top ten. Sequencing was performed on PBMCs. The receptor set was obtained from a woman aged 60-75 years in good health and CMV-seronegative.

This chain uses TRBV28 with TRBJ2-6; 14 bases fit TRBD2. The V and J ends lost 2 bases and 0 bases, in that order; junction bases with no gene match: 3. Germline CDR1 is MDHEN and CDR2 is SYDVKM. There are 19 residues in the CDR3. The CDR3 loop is CASSLTGLAGGSGANVLTF. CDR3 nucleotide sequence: TGTGCCAGCAGTTTAACTGGACTAGCGGGAGGCTCTGGGGCCAACGTCCTGACTTTC.

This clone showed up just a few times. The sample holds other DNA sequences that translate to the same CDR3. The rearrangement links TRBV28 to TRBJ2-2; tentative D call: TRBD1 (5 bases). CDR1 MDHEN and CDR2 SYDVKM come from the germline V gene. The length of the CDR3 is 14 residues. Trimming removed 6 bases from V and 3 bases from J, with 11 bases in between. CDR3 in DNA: TGTGCCAGCAGGTCGGGCAGGGACACCGGGGAGCTGTTTTTT. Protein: CASRSGRDTGELFF.

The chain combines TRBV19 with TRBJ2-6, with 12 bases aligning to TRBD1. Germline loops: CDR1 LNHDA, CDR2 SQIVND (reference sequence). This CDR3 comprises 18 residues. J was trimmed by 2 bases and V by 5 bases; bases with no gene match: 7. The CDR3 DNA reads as TGTGCCAGTAGTCCGGGACAGGGGGCTTGGACTGGGGCCAACGTCCTGACTTTC. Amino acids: CASSPGQGAWTGANVLTF.

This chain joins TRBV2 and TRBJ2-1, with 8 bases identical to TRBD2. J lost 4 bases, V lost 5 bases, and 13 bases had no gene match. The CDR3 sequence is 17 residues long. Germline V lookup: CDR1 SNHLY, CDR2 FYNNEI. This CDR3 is CASSKPGASGFYNEQFF. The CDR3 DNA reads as TGTGCCAGCAGTAAGCCCGGGGCTAGCGGGTTTTACAATGAGCAGTTCTTC.

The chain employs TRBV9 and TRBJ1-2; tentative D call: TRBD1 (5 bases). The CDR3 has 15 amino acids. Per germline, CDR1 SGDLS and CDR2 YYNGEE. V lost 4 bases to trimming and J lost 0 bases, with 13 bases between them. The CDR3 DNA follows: TGTGCCAGCAGCCCCCGCGGGGGGGCTAACTATGGCTACACCTTC. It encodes CASSPRGGANYGYTF.

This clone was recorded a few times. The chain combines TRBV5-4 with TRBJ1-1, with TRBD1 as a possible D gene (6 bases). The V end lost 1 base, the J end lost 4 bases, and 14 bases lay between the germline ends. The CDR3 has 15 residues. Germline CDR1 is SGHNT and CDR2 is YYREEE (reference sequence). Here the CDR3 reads CASSLFGGGGTEAFF. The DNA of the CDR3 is TGTGCCAGCAGCTTGTTTGGTGGGGGCGGCACTGAAGCTTTCTTT.

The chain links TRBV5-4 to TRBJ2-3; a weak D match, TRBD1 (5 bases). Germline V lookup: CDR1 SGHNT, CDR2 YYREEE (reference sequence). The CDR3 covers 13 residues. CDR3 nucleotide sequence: TGTGCTATAGGGGCCCCAAGCACAGATACGCAGTATTTT. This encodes CAIGAPSTDTQYF.

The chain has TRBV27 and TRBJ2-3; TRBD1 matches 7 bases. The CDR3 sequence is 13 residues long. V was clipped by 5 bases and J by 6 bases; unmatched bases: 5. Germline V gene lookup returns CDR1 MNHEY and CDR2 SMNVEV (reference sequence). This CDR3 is CASSRQGEDTQYF. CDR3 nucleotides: TGTGCCAGCAGTCGACAGGGCGAGGATACGCAGTATTTT.

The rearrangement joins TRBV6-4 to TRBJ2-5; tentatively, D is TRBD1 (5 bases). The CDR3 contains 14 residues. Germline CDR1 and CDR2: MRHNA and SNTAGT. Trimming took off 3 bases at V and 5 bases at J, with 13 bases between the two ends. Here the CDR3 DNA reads TGTGCCAGCAGTGAACAGGAGCTTTGGGAGACCCAGTACTTC. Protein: CASSEQELWETQYF.

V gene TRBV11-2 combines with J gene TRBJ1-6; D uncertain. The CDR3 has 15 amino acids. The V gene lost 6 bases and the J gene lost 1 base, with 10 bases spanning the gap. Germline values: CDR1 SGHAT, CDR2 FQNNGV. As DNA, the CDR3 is TGTGCCAGCAGAATCGGTGTTTCCTATAATTCACCCCTCCACTTT. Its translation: CASRIGVSYNSPLHF. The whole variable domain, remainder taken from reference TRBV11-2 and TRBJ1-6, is EAGVAQSPRYKIIEKRQSVAFWCNPISGHATLYWYQQILGQGPKLLIQFQNNGVVDDSQLPKDRFSAERLKGVDSTLKIQPAKLEDSAVYLCASRIGVSYNSPLHFGNGTRLTVT.

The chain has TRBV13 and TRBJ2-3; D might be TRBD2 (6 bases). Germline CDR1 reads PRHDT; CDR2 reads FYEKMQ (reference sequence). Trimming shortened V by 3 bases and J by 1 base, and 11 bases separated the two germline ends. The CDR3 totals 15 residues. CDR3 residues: CASSFGLAGTDTQYF. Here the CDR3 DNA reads TGTGCCAGCAGCTTTGGTTTAGCGGGCACAGATACGCAGTATTTT. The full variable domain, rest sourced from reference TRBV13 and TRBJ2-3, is AAGVIQSPRHLIKEKRETATLKCYPIPRHDTVYWYQQGPGQDPQFLISFYEKMQSDKGSIPDRFSAQQFSDYHSELNMSSLELGDSALYFCASSFGLAGTDTQYFGPGTRLTVL.

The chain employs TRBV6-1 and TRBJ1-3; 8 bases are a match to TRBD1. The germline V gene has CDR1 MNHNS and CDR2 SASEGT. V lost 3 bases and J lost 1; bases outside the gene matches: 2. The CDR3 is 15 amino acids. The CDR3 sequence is CASSDRGRSGNTIYF. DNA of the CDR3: TGTGCCAGCAGTGACAGGGGGCGATCTGGAAACACCATATATTTT.

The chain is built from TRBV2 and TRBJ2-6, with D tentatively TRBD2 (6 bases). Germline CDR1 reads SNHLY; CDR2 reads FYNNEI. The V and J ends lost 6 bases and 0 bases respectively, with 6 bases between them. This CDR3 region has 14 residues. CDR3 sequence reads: CASRGGSGANVLTF. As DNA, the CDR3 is TGTGCCAGCAGGGGGGGCTCTGGGGCCAACGTCCTGACTTTC.

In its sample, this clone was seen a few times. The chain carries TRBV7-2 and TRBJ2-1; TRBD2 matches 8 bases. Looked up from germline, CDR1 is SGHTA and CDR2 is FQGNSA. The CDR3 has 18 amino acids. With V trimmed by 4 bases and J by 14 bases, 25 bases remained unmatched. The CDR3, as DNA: TGTGCCAGCAGCTCAAAAGACTATGGGACGGGGGGGCGGGTGAACGAGTTCTTC. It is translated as CASSSKDYGTGGRVNEFF.

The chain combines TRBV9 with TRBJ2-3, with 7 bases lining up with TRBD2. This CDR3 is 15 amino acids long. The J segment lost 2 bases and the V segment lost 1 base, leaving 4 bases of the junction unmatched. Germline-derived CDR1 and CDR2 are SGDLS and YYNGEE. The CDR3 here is CASSVWSGATDTQYF. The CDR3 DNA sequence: TGTGCCAGCAGCGTATGGAGCGGGGCCACAGATACGCAGTATTTT.

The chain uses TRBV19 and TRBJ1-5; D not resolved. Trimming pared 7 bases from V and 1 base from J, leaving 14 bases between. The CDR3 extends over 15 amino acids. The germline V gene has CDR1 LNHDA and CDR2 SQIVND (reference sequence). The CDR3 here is CASKTQRGSNQPQHF. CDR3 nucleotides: TGTGCCAGTAAAACTCAGCGCGGGAGCAATCAGCCCCAGCATTTT.

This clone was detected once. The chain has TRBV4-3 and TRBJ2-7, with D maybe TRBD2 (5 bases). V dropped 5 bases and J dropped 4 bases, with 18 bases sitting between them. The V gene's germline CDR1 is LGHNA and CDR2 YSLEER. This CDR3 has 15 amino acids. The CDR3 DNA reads TGCGCCAGCAGCAACGGACTGGGTAGGCGTTACGAGCAGTACTTC. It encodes CASSNGLGRRYEQYF.

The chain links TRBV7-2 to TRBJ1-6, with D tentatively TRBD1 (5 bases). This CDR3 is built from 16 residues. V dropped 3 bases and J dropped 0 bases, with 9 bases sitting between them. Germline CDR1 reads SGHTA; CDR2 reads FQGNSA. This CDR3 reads CASSLKTASYNSPLHF. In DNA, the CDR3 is TGTGCCAGCAGCTTGAAGACAGCCTCCTATAATTCACCCCTCCACTTT. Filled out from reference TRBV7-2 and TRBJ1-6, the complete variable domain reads GAGVSQSPSNKVTEKGKDVELRCDPISGHTALYWYRQSLGQGLEFLIYFQGNSAPDKSGLPSDRFSAERTGGSVSTLTIQRTQQEDSAVYLCASSLKTASYNSPLHFGNGTRLTVT.

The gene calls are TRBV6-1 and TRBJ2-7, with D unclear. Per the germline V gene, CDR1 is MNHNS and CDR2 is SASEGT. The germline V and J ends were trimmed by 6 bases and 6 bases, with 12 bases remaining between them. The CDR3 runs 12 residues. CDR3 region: CASSLLDIEQYF. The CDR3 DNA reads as TGTGCCAGCAGCCTTTTAGACATCGAGCAGTACTTC.

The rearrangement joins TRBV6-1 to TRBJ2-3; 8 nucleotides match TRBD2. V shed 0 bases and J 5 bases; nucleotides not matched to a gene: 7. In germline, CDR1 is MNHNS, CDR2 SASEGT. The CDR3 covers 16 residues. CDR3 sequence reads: CASSEAGSGGLDTQYF. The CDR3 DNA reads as TGTGCCAGCAGTGAAGCCGGGAGCGGGGGCTTAGATACGCAGTATTTT.

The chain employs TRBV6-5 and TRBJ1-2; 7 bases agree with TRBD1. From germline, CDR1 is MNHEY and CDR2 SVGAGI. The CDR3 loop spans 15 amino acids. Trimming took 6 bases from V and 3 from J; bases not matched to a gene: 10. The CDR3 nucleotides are TGTGCCAGCAGATATCAGGGTCAGGGGGACTATGGCTACACCTTC. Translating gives CASRYQGQGDYGYTF.

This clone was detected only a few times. CDR3 in amino acids: CASSISSPGTGELFF. The CDR3 DNA reads TGTGCCAGCAGTATCTCCTCCCCGGGCACCGGGGAGCTGTTTTTT. This rearrangement joins TRBV6-5 to TRBJ2-2, with D hard to call. V dropped 5 bases and J dropped 4 bases, with 14 bases sitting between them. Germline CDR1 reads MNHEY; CDR2 reads SVGAGI. The CDR3 sequence is 15 residues long.

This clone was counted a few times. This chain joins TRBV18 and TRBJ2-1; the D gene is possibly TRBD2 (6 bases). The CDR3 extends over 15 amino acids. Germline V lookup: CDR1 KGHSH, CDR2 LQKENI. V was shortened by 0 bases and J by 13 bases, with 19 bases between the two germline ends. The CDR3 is CASSPPGLPLRHQFF. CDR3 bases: TGTGCCAGCTCACCACCGGGACTGCCACTCCGCCACCAGTTCTTC.

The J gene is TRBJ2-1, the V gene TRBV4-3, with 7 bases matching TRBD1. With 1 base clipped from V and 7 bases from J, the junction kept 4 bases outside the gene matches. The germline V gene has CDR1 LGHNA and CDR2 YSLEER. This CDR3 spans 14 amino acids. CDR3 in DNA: TGCGCCAGCAGCCAAGTGACAGGGAGAAATGAGCAGTTCTTC. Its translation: CASSQVTGRNEQFF.

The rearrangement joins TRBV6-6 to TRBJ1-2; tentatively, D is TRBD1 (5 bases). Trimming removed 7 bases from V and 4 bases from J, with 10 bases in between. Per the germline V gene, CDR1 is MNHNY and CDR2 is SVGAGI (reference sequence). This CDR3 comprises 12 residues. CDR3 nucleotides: TGTGCCAGCACCAGCAGGGCCTATGGCTACACCTTC. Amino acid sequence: CASTSRAYGYTF.

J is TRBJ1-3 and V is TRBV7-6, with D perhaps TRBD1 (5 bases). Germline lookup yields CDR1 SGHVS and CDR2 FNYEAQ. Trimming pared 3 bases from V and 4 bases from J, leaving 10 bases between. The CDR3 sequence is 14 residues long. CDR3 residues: CASSLWGVGNTIYF. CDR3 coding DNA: TGTGCCAGCAGCTTGTGGGGGGTAGGAAACACCATATATTTT.

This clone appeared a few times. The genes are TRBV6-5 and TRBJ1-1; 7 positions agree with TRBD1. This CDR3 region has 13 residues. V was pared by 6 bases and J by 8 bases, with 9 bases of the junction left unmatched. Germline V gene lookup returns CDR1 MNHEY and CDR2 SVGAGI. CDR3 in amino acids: CASSSRQGREAFF. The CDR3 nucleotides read TGTGCCAGCAGCTCCCGACAGGGAAGGGAAGCTTTCTTT.

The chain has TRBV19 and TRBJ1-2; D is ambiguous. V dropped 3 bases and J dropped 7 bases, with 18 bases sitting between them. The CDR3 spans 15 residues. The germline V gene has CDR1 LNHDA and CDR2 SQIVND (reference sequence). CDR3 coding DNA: TGTGCCAGTAGTATTTGGGCAGCACTTTCCTCTGGCTACACCTTC. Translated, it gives CASSIWAALSSGYTF.

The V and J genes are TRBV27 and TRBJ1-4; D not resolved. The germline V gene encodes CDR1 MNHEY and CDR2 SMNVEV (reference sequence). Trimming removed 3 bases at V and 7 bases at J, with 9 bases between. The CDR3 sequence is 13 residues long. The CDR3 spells CASSLGGREKLFF. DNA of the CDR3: TGTGCCAGCAGTTTGGGAGGGCGTGAAAAACTGTTTTTT.

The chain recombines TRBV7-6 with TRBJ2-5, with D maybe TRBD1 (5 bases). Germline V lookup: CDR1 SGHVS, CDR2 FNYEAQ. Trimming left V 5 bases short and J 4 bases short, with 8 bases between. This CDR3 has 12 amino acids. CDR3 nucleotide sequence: TGTGCCAGCAGCGACAGAGGAGAGACCCAGTACTTC. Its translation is CASSDRGETQYF.

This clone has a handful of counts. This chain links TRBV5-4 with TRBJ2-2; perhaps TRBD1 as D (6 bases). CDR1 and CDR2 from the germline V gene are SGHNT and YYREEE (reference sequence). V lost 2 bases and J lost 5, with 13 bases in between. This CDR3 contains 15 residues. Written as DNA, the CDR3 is TGTGCCAGCAGCTTTAGGGGGTCGGGGACCGGGGAGCTGTTTTTT. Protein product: CASSFRGSGTGELFF.

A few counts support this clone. The CDR3 sequence: CASKKDRDSYEQYF. In DNA form, the CDR3 reads TGTGCCAGCAAAAAGGACAGGGACTCCTACGAGCAGTACTTC. The rearrangement uses TRBV6-1 and TRBJ2-7; 8 positions match TRBD1. The CDR3 is 14 amino acids. V lost 7 bases to trimming and J lost 0 bases; unmatched junction nucleotides: 5. From germline, CDR1 is MNHNS and CDR2 SASEGT.